The 26 T cell receptor beta chains below were found in one sample sequenced in a study of blood T cell repertoires in COVID-19. Generated by immunoSEQ multiplex PCR, the TCRdb table keeps only in-frame clones and is missing some. The sample consists of some 240,000 clones, approximately 85% of them appearing once. Sequenced input: peripheral blood. Receptor source: a woman in her seventies with COVID-19, enrolled during active disease.

This clone occurred a few times. CDR3 sequence reads: CASSLQGQGVLPQHF. The CDR3 DNA reads TGTGCCAGCAGCCTACAGGGACAGGGAGTTTTGCCCCAGCATTTT. This sequence joins TRBV27 and TRBJ1-5; 9 nucleotides agree with TRBD1. This CDR3 is built from 15 residues. Trimming cost V 6 bases and J 9 bases; bases outside gene matches: 12. Germline values: CDR1 MNHEY, CDR2 SMNVEV (reference sequence).

The chain links TRBV19 to TRBJ1-2; TRBD1 matches at 7 bases. This CDR3 spans 12 amino acids. J was trimmed by 3 bases and V by 8 bases; bases with no gene match: 3. Germline values: CDR1 LNHDA, CDR2 SQIVND (reference sequence). CDR3 sequence reads: CASETGYYGYTF. CDR3 sequence (DNA): TGTGCCAGTGAGACAGGGTACTATGGCTACACCTTC.

This clone was counted only a few times. The rearrangement links TRBV5-4 to TRBJ1-5, with D maybe TRBD1 (5 bases). Per the germline V gene, CDR1 is SGHNT and CDR2 is YYREEE (reference sequence). Trimming pared 3 bases from V and 4 bases from J, leaving 14 bases between. This CDR3 contains 15 residues. CDR3 sequence (DNA): TGTGCCAGCAGCTGGGGCGGGGGGTCGAATCAGCCCCAGCATTTT. Protein: CASSWGGGSNQPQHF.

Regarding this clone: The sample carries other DNA sequences with the same CDR3. The genes are TRBV18 and TRBJ1-1; D perhaps matches TRBD1 (6 bases). This CDR3 has 13 residues. V was clipped by 3 bases and J by 3 bases, with 8 bases between them. The germline V gene encodes CDR1 KGHSH and CDR2 LQKENI. The CDR3 coding sequence is TGTGCCAGCTCACCTGGACAGTACACTGAAGCTTTCTTT. It encodes CASSPGQYTEAFF.

The V call is TRBV18, the J call TRBJ1-2, with TRBD1 as a possible D gene (5 bases). Germline V CDR1 and CDR2: KGHSH, LQKENI. This CDR3 comprises 13 residues. Trimming shortened V by 1 base and J by 8 bases, and 11 bases separated the two germline ends. CDR3 coding DNA: TGTGCCAGCTCACCACAGGGGATTAAGGGCTACACCTTC. It translates to CASSPQGIKGYTF.

This clone occurred a few times. The chain employs TRBV5-6 and TRBJ2-7, with D perhaps matching TRBD1 (6 bases). The germline gives CDR1 SGHDT, CDR2 YYEEEE. Deletions cut 0 bases from V and 6 bases from J, with 10 bases between. The CDR3 runs 13 residues. CDR3 region: CASSLVLTGEQYF. In DNA form, the CDR3 reads TGTGCCAGCAGCTTGGTATTGACAGGCGAGCAGTACTTC.

V usage is TRBV18 and J usage is TRBJ2-7; possible D gene TRBD2, 5 bases. Trimming took off 5 bases at V and 5 bases at J, with 16 bases between the two ends. Per germline, CDR1 KGHSH and CDR2 LQKENI. This CDR3 has 14 residues. The CDR3 sequence is CASSSRGPVDEQYF. The CDR3 DNA sequence: TGTGCCAGCTCATCCCGGGGTCCTGTCGACGAGCAGTACTTC.

The chain couples TRBV11-2 to TRBJ2-7; the D gene is possibly TRBD1 (6 bases). The germline CDR1 and CDR2 sequences are SGHAT and FQNNGV. Trimming stripped 1 base from V and 9 bases from J, with 16 bases between. The CDR3 consists of 14 residues. This CDR3 reads CASSLAGVNVRQYF. The CDR3 nucleotides read TGTGCCAGCAGCTTAGCAGGGGTCAACGTTCGGCAGTACTTC.

The chain carries TRBV6-1 and TRBJ1-3; possible D gene TRBD1, 6 bases. V lost 4 bases, J lost 4 bases, and 17 bases lay in between. The germline CDR1 and CDR2 sequences are MNHNS and SASEGT. The CDR3 covers 16 residues. The CDR3 DNA is TGTGCCAGCAGTGCCGACACAGGGAGCCCCGGAAACACCATATATTTT. Translation: CASSADTGSPGNTIYF.

The chain uses TRBV7-2 and TRBJ1-5; D might be TRBD1 (6 bases). V gave up 3 bases and J gave up 11 bases, with 17 bases separating them. Per germline, CDR1 SGHTA and CDR2 FQGNSA. The CDR3 contains 14 residues. The DNA of the CDR3 is TGTGCCAGCAGCTTTGGGGCGCATGAGGGGGCCCAGCATTTT. Its protein is CASSFGAHEGAQHF.

The chain is built from TRBV21-1 and TRBJ1-2. TRBV21-1 is tagged as a pseudogene. The CDR3 totals 15 residues. This chain's CDR3 is CASSPPEAPNYGYTF. CDR3 DNA sequence: TGTGCCAGCAGCCCACCCGAAGCGCCTAACTATGGCTACACCTTC.

This chain uses TRBV7-6 with TRBJ2-1; 12 bases match TRBD1. The CDR3 covers 16 residues. Per germline, CDR1 SGHVS and CDR2 FNYEAQ. V shed 6 bases and J 8 bases; nucleotides not matched to a gene: 11. The CDR3: CASSEESGQGADEQFF. As DNA, the CDR3 is TGTGCCAGCAGTGAAGAGTCGGGACAGGGGGCTGATGAGCAGTTCTTC.

The chain couples TRBV15 to TRBJ2-3; D might be TRBD2 (5 bases). The CDR3 is 13 residues long. V lost 0 bases to trimming and J lost 8 bases, with 9 bases between them. Germline loops: CDR1 LNHNV, CDR2 YYDKDF (reference sequence). This CDR3 reads CATSREAAITQYF. CDR3 nucleotide sequence: TGTGCCACCAGCAGAGAAGCGGCTATTACGCAGTATTTT. The full variable domain, rest sourced from reference TRBV15 and TRBJ2-3, is DAMVIQNPRYQVTQFGKPVTLSCSQTLNHNVMYWYQQKSSQAPKLLFHYYDKDFNNEADTPDNFQSRRPNTSFCFLDIRSPGLGDTAMYLCATSREAAITQYFGPGTRLTVL.

The rearrangement links TRBV27 to TRBJ2-1; 8 bases map to TRBD2. V lost 2 bases and J lost 2; bases outside the gene matches: 14. The V gene's germline CDR1 is MNHEY and CDR2 SMNVEV (reference sequence). The CDR3 is 19 amino acids. The CDR3 loop is CASSLRVAGNARPYNEQFF. DNA for the CDR3: TGTGCCAGCAGTTTAAGGGTAGCGGGAAATGCCCGACCCTACAATGAGCAGTTCTTC.

The V and J genes are TRBV6-2 or TRBV6-3 and TRBJ2-7; 9 bases map to TRBD2. The germline CDR1 and CDR2 sequences are MNHEY and SVGEGT. V shed 0 bases, J shed 5 bases, and the junction held 11 bases outside the gene matches. This CDR3 spans 17 amino acids. CDR3 DNA: TGTGCCAGCAGTTACTCTTCGCGGGGGGGCTTCGGGAACGAGCAGTACTTC. Protein product: CASSYSSRGGFGNEQYF.

V and J are TRBV5-1 and TRBJ2-7; TRBD2 aligns across 7 bases. CDR3 length: 16 amino acids. Germline CDR1 is SGHRS and CDR2 is YFSETQ. Trimming at V came to 4 bases and at J to 0 bases, leaving 10 bases not matched to a gene. CDR3 in amino acids: CASSPPLGGSSYEQYF. CDR3 nucleotides: TGCGCCAGCAGCCCCCCGTTGGGCGGGAGCTCCTACGAGCAGTACTTC.

The J gene is TRBJ1-1, the V gene TRBV2, with TRBD1 identical over 7 bases. The J segment lost 0 bases and the V segment lost 7 bases, leaving 5 bases of the junction unmatched. CDR1 and CDR2 from the germline V gene are SNHLY and FYNNEI. The CDR3 extends over 14 amino acids. The CDR3 coding sequence is TGTGCCAGCACCTACAGGGGATTGAACACTGAAGCTTTCTTT. Its translation is CASTYRGLNTEAFF.

The chain couples TRBV28 to TRBJ2-3; TRBD1 matches at 9 bases. V dropped 2 bases and J dropped 8; count of bases not matched to a gene: 11. Germline-derived CDR1 and CDR2 are MDHEN and SYDVKM. This CDR3 region has 16 residues. The CDR3 here is CASSLTTGGLLFTQYF. CDR3 sequence (DNA): TGTGCCAGCAGTTTAACCACAGGGGGCCTACTATTTACGCAGTATTTT.

A note on this clone: Compared with germline, one end of the junction differs, possibly owing to a read error. The chain carries TRBV7-7 and TRBJ1-5, with 10 nucleotides matching TRBD1. The CDR3 totals 15 residues. Germline V gene sequence: CDR1 SSHAT, CDR2 FNYEAQ (reference sequence). The CDR3 bases are TGTGCTAGCAGTCCCGACAGGGGGCAGAATCAGCCCCAGCATTTT. As protein: CASSPDRGQNQPQHF.

The rearrangement uses TRBV7-9 and TRBJ1-2, with unresolved D. Germline-derived CDR1 and CDR2 are SEHNR and FQNEAQ (reference sequence). This CDR3 is 14 amino acids long. V lost 1 base, J lost 8 bases, and 14 bases lay in between. CDR3 nucleotides: TGTGCCAGCAGCTTAGATCGGGGAGTGCTGGGCTACACCTTC. It translates to CASSLDRGVLGYTF.

This clone occurred a few times. Compared with germline, one end of the junction differs, possibly owing to a read error. The chain joins TRBV7-7 to TRBJ2-5; TRBD1 agrees at 9 bases. This CDR3 contains 15 residues. Germline CDR1 SSHAT, CDR2 FNYEAQ (reference sequence). Here the CDR3 DNA reads TGTGCTAGCAGCCAAGTTACAGGGGGCCGAGAGACCCAGTACTTC. This sequence encodes CASSQVTGGRETQYF.

The chain combines TRBV15 with TRBJ1-1, with 7 bases that match TRBD1. Germline V gene data show CDR1 as LNHNV and CDR2 as YYDKDF (reference sequence). This CDR3 has 12 amino acids. V lost 9 bases and J lost 3; bases outside the gene matches: 4. CDR3 nucleotides: TGTGCCACTACTACAGGGGACACTGAAGCTTTCTTT. Residues: CATTTGDTEAFF.

The rearrangement joins TRBV4-3 to TRBJ1-3; 10 bases map to TRBD1. In germline, CDR1 is LGHNA, CDR2 YSLEER. With 1 base clipped from V and 5 bases from J, the junction kept 5 bases outside the gene matches. This CDR3 spans 16 amino acids. In DNA form, the CDR3 reads TGCGCCAGCAGCCAAGGGGGACAGGGGCTTCGAAACACCATATATTTT. This sequence encodes CASSQGGQGLRNTIYF.

This clone was observed a few times. V usage is TRBV7-8 and J usage is TRBJ2-7; D is possibly TRBD1 (5 bases). This CDR3 spans 15 amino acids. V was cut by 0 bases and J by 6 bases, with 15 bases left in between. Germline V gene lookup returns CDR1 SGHVS and CDR2 FQNEAQ. The CDR3, as DNA: TGTGCCAGCAGCTTAGCCTTGGCAGGGTTTTCCGAGCAGTACTTC. Residues: CASSLALAGFSEQYF.

This rearrangement joins TRBV10-3 to TRBJ2-1; tentatively, D is TRBD2 (5 bases). The CDR3 contains 14 residues. Trimming took 5 bases from V and 8 from J, leaving 16 bases between them. Looked up from germline, CDR1 is ENHRY and CDR2 is SYGVKD. The CDR3 DNA reads TGTGCCATCAGTAGTGGACTTGATGCCGATGAGCAGTTCTTC. The encoded protein is CAISSGLDADEQFF.

This rearrangement joins TRBV6-5 to TRBJ1-2, with TRBD1 as a possible D gene (6 bases). Trimming pared 1 base from V and 6 bases from J, leaving 9 bases between. CDR1 and CDR2 from the germline V gene are MNHEY and SVGAGI. The CDR3 has 13 residues. The CDR3 is CASSYWAGDGYTF. The CDR3 bases are TGTGCCAGCAGTTACTGGGCAGGGGATGGCTACACCTTC.